These T cell receptor beta chains were read from a single sample in a study of T-cell reconstitution after alpha-beta-depleted transplantation in children. TCRdb reprocessed the PCR reads with MiXCR, giving one entry per CDR3 protein. This sample yields approximately 230,000 distinct CDR3 sequences, of which about 24% are seen a single time; about 4.8% belongs to the top ten. The starting material was PBMCs, mostly from graft donor cells, obtained 360 days after TCRalphabeta/CD19-depleted stem cell transplant. Every receptor here comes from a female patient aged 2-15 years who had a stem cell transplant for congenital amegakaryocytic thrombocytopenia, so the T cells may come from the graft donor. Each CDR3 is given with its conserved first and last residue. The D gene is left open where the match is weak. Clone size is shown for a subset of rows, as once, few, many or a class of expanded clone.

TRBV24-1	12	NA	NA	TRBJ2-1	TGTGCCACCAGTGATTTTCTCGGTGAGCAGTTCTTC	CATSDFLGEQFF
TRBV4-1	13	NA	NA	TRBJ1-2	TGCGCCAGCAGCCGTCAGGGCCAAGATGGCTACACCTTC	CASSRQGQDGYTF
TRBV9	14	TRBD1	NA	TRBJ2-7	TGTGCCAGCAGCGGCCGGACAGGGGAATACGAGCAGTACTTC	CASSGRTGEYEQYF
TRBV10-3	17	NA	NA	TRBJ2-1	TGTGCCATCAGTGACACCCGGGAATCTAGCTCCTACAATGAGCAGTTCTTC	CAISDTRESSSYNEQFF
TRBV28	15	TRBD2	few	TRBJ2-7	TGTGCCAGCAGTTACTTCGGGACTAGGTCCTACGAGCAGTACTTC	CASSYFGTRSYEQYF
TRBV5-5	15	NA	few	TRBJ2-3	TGTGCCAGCAGCTCGGGGGGCCCTAGCACAGATACGCAGTATTTT	CASSSGGPSTDTQYF
TRBV20-1	14	NA	NA	TRBJ2-3	TGCAGTGCAACCTCCCGGGACGAAACAGATACGCAGTATTTT	CSATSRDETDTQYF
TRBV7-9	12	TRBD1	NA	TRBJ2-7	TGTGCCAGCAGCTTACCAGGGGGCGAGCAGTACTTC	CASSLPGGEQYF
TRBV28	17	TRBD1	few	TRBJ1-3	TGTGCCAGCAGGTCTACAGGGGTGAGGAGCTCTGGAAACACCATATATTTT	CASRSTGVRSSGNTIYF
TRBV12-3/TRBV12-4	15	TRBD2	NA	TRBJ2-1	TGTGCCAGCAGCCGGGGCGGGGGGGCCTACAATGAGCAGTTCTTC	CASSRGGGAYNEQFF
TRBV5-4	12	NA	NA	TRBJ2-7	TGTGCCAGCGACGGGAGTTTTTACGAGCAGTACTTC	CASDGSFYEQYF
TRBV20-1	13	NA	few	TRBJ2-7	TGCAGTGCTATAGGGGAAAGCTCCTACGAGCAGTACTTC	CSAIGESSYEQYF
TRBV10-3	12	NA	few	TRBJ1-1	TGTGCCATCAGTGGGAAGAACACTGAAGCTTTCTTT	CAISGKNTEAFF
TRBV28	13	NA	NA	TRBJ1-1	TGTGCCAGCAGTTTCACCGGGGCCGATGGAGCTTTCTTT	CASSFTGADGAFF
TRBV9	15	TRBD1	NA	TRBJ2-1	TGTGCCAGCAGCCCCCGGACAGGGGTGGACAATGAGCAGTTCTTC	CASSPRTGVDNEQFF
TRBV12-3/TRBV12-4	12	NA	many	TRBJ2-7	TGTGCCAGCAGTTCCCAGGGGGGCGAGCAGTACTTC	CASSSQGGEQYF
TRBV6-2/TRBV6-3	13	TRBD2	NA	TRBJ2-1	TGTGCCAGCACCCCTAGCGGGTACAATGAGCAGTTCTTC	CASTPSGYNEQFF
TRBV29-1	14	TRBD2	NA	TRBJ2-5	TGCAGCGTGAGGGGAGCGGGAGGGATAGAGACCCAGTACTTC	CSVRGAGGIETQYF
TRBV3-1	14	NA	few	TRBJ1-1	TGTGCCAGCAGCCGCTATAGTGGTTTGGATGAAGCTTTCTTT	CASSRYSGLDEAFF
TRBV12-3/TRBV12-4	12	NA	NA	TRBJ1-1	TGTGCCAGCAGTTTAGGGGTGAGTGAAGCTTTCTTT	CASSLGVSEAFF
TRBV7-6	14	NA	few	TRBJ2-5	TGTGCCAGCAGCCCAGGAGTCTGGGGCGAGACCCAGTACTTC	CASSPGVWGETQYF
TRBV6-1	15	NA	NA	TRBJ2-3	TGTGCCAGCCTGACTCGGGACCCCTACACAGATACGCAGTATTTT	CASLTRDPYTDTQYF
TRBV18	13	NA	few	TRBJ1-4	TGTGCCAGTAACTACGGGCAGGGTGAAAAACTGTTTTTT	CASNYGQGEKLFF
TRBV4-3	16	TRBD2	NA	TRBJ2-1	TGCGCCAGCAGCCAAGATCCCCGCGGACTAGCGGGCAAGCAGTTCTTC	CASSQDPRGLAGKQFF
TRBV29-1	14	TRBD2	once	TRBJ2-7	TGCAGCGTTGGGCCTAGCGGGAGCTCCTACGAGCAGTACTTC	CSVGPSGSSYEQYF
TRBV12-3/TRBV12-4	16	TRBD2	few	TRBJ2-3	TGTGCCAGCAGTCGGGGGGGGCAGGCGCACAAGGATACGCAGTATTTT	CASSRGGQAHKDTQYF
TRBV4-2	13	NA	many	TRBJ2-1	TGTGCCAGCAGCCGTACTAGCTACAATGAGCAGTTCTTC	CASSRTSYNEQFF
TRBV9	14	NA	many	TRBJ2-1	TGTGCCAGCAGCCACAGGGCTCCCTACAATGAGCAGTTCTTC	CASSHRAPYNEQFF
TRBV24-1	15	TRBD2	few	TRBJ2-3	TGTGCCACCAGTGGGACTAGCGGGGGCCCTGGATGGCAGTATTTT	CATSGTSGGPGWQYF
TRBV28	16	NA	NA	TRBJ1-3	TGTGCCAGCAGTGAAACAGGGACTCGCTCTGGAAACACCATATATTTT	CASSETGTRSGNTIYF
TRBV20-1	14	NA	few	TRBJ2-7	TGCAGTGCGTTCGTACAGGGAAACTCCTACGAGCAGTACTTC	CSAFVQGNSYEQYF
TRBV18	17	NA	few	TRBJ2-3	TGTGCCAGCTCACCACAGTCCAGGCGCGCTAGCACAGATACGCAGTATTTT	CASSPQSRRASTDTQYF
TRBV4-2	16	NA	NA	TRBJ2-2	TGTGCCAGCAGCCAAGATTCCGGACTGTCGGCCGGGGAGCTGTTTTTT	CASSQDSGLSAGELFF
TRBV12-3/TRBV12-4	13	NA	many	TRBJ2-7	TGTGCCAGCAGTTTCTTCGGGGCTTACGAGCAGTACTTC	CASSFFGAYEQYF
TRBV28	12	NA	many	TRBJ1-5	TGTGCCAGCAGTTTTAGCAATCAGCCCCAGCATTTT	CASSFSNQPQHF
TRBV4-2	15	TRBD2	NA	TRBJ2-1	TGTGCCAGCAGCCAGGGGGGGGGCTCCTACAATGAGCAGTTCTTC	CASSQGGGSYNEQFF
TRBV20-1	16	NA	few	TRBJ1-5	TGCAGTGCTAGAGATGGCGGGGGTTTCGGCAATCAGCCCCAGCATTTT	CSARDGGGFGNQPQHF
TRBV9	15	NA	NA	TRBJ1-5	TGTGCCAGCAGCGTATGGCAGTCAAATAATCAGCCCCAGCATTTT	CASSVWQSNNQPQHF
TRBV12-3/TRBV12-4	15	NA	NA	TRBJ1-1	TGTGCCAGCAGTTTTGGGCAGGGGCCGAACACTGAAGCTTTCTTT	CASSFGQGPNTEAFF
TRBV7-9	14	NA	many	TRBJ1-1	TGTGCCAGCAGCTTAAGCTGGGGTGACACTGAAGCTTTCTTT	CASSLSWGDTEAFF
TRBV12-3/TRBV12-4	14	TRBD2	few	TRBJ2-5	TGTGCCAGCAGTTTGAAACTAGCGGGTCTTGCACAGTACTTC	CASSLKLAGLAQYF
TRBV3-1	12	NA	few	TRBJ2-1	TGTGCCAGCAGCCAAGGGGGAGATGAGCAGTTCTTC	CASSQGGDEQFF
TRBV6-5	12	NA	few	TRBJ1-2	TGTGCCAGCAGTCTCGGACCCTATGGCTACACCTTC	CASSLGPYGYTF
TRBV20-1	14	NA	few	TRBJ2-5	TGCAGTGCCGAGTACCGGGACCGAAAAGAGACCCAGTACTTC	CSAEYRDRKETQYF
TRBV25-1	14	NA	NA	TRBJ2-3	TGTGCCAGCAGTGCTCATCTGGGAGCGGATACGCAGTATTTT	CASSAHLGADTQYF
TRBV5-6	13	NA	NA	TRBJ2-7	TGTGCCAGCAGCTTGTATGACAACTACGAGCAGTACTTC	CASSLYDNYEQYF
TRBV6-2/TRBV6-3	16	TRBD2	NA	TRBJ2-4	TGTGCCAGCAGTTATGGGGGGGGGATAGCCAAAAACATTCAGTACTTC	CASSYGGGIAKNIQYF
TRBV4-2	18	TRBD2	NA	TRBJ2-5	TGTGCCAGCAGCCAAAGAGGACCTCAGGCTAGCGGGGAAGAGACCCAGTACTTC	CASSQRGPQASGEETQYF
TRBV4-1	16	TRBD2	NA	TRBJ2-7	TGCGCCAGCAGCCAAGGATGGCAGCGGGGGTCCTACGAGCAGTACTTC	CASSQGWQRGSYEQYF
TRBV10-2	13	TRBD1	NA	TRBJ2-7	TGCGCCAGCAACTGGGACAGGTTCGGCGAGCAGTACTTC	CASNWDRFGEQYF
TRBV11-2	18	NA	few	TRBJ2-1	TGTGCCAGCAGCTTAGGGAGGACAGCTATACTCTCCTACAATGAGCAGTTCTTC	CASSLGRTAILSYNEQFF
TRBV10-3	14	NA	NA	TRBJ2-7	TGTGCCATCAGTGAGTGGGAGCTGGGCTCCGAGCAGTACTTC	CAISEWELGSEQYF